This passage covers 12 T cell receptor beta chains from one sample sequenced in a study of T-cell memory formation after mild COVID-19. MiXCR, run by TCRdb on the 5' RACE reads, gives a single entry per CDR3 protein. The sample has around 320,000 distinct CDR3 sequences; approximately 14% are singletons. Input material: PBMCs or a T cell subset sorted from them (not recorded which). These receptors all come from a man younger than 30 who had mild COVID-19 (a few samples of this study predate the infection). Cell type and time point are not known.

Turning to this clonotype: One junction end does not reproduce the germline sequence, and a read error may be involved. CDR3 DNA sequence: TGCCCCAGCAGCTCCGTATTGGGAGATCAGCCCCAGCATTTT. Amino acid sequence: CPSSSVLGDQPQHF. The V gene is TRBV7-2, the J gene TRBJ1-5; D remains ambiguous. Germline CDR1 SGHTA, CDR2 FQGNSA. The CDR3 is 14 residues long.

V and J are TRBV12-3 or TRBV12-4 and TRBJ1-2, with 7 bases aligning to TRBD1. V lost 6 bases to trimming and J lost 6 bases; unmatched junction nucleotides: 4. The CDR3 consists of 12 residues. The CDR3 reads CASSLGGHGYTF. The CDR3 DNA is TGTGCCAGCAGCCTAGGGGGCCATGGCTACACCTTC.

This clonotype was found many times. The V call is TRBV9, the J call TRBJ1-5; no definite D call. Germline V gene data show CDR1 as SGDLS and CDR2 as YYNGEE. Trimming pared 0 bases from V and 5 bases from J, leaving 15 bases between. The CDR3 consists of 16 residues. The CDR3 sequence is CASSVGPSGPDQPQHF. CDR3 bases: TGTGCCAGCAGCGTAGGGCCCTCTGGGCCAGATCAGCCCCAGCATTTT.

The chain employs TRBV7-2 and TRBJ2-7, with 8 positions matching TRBD1. Germline-derived CDR1 and CDR2 are SGHTA and FQGNSA. CDR3 length: 14 residues. The V gene end was trimmed by 3 bases and the J gene end by 10 bases; junction bases not matched to a gene: 11. CDR3 sequence: CASSFLRGQGDQYF. The CDR3 nucleotides read TGTGCCAGCAGCTTTCTCAGGGGGCAGGGGGATCAGTACTTC.

The chain uses TRBV24-1 and TRBJ2-6; D might be TRBD1 (6 bases). Trimming shortened V by 12 bases and J by 0 bases, and 14 bases separated the two germline ends. The CDR3 runs 15 residues. Germline lookup yields CDR1 KGHDR and CDR2 SFDVKD. The CDR3 nucleotides are TGTGCCGCGCCAGGGGCCAACTCTGGGGCCAACGTCCTGACTTTC. Its translation: CAAPGANSGANVLTF.

This clonotype was recorded many times. This chain connects TRBV5-1 to TRBJ2-1; D may match TRBD1 or TRBD2 (6 bases each). Germline V lookup: CDR1 SGHRS, CDR2 YFSETQ. The CDR3 sequence is 15 residues long. Trimming stripped 4 bases from V and 2 bases from J, with 13 bases between. The CDR3 DNA reads as TGCGCCAGCAGCCTTAGGGGGGCCACCTACAATGAGCAGTTCTTC. This sequence encodes CASSLRGATYNEQFF.

This clonotype was detected a few times. The chain joins TRBV18 to TRBJ1-1; D is unresolved. V shed 5 bases and J shed 0 bases, with 16 bases lying between them. The CDR3 length is 16 residues. Germline V CDR1 and CDR2: KGHSH, LQKENI. The CDR3 loop is CASSRTWGGVNTEAFF. DNA for the CDR3: TGTGCCAGCTCAAGAACATGGGGTGGGGTGAACACTGAAGCTTTCTTT.

This clonotype was observed a few times. J is TRBJ2-1 and V is TRBV7-9; D is ambiguous. V was pared by 5 bases and J by 5 bases, with 10 bases between. CDR1 and CDR2 from the germline V gene are SEHNR and FQNEAQ (reference sequence). The CDR3 length is 13 residues. CDR3 region: CASSLGENNEQFF. Here the CDR3 DNA reads TGTGCCAGCAGCCTCGGAGAGAACAATGAGCAGTTCTTC.

The CDR3 DNA reads as TGTGCCAGCAGCTTGAGTGGAAGAGGACGGGGTGAAGCTTTCTTT. Its translation: CASSLSGRGRGEAFF. The gene calls are TRBV11-2 and TRBJ1-1; D unclear. CDR1 and CDR2 (germline): SGHAT, FQNNGV. Trimming stripped 3 bases from V and 7 bases from J, with 18 bases between. The CDR3 is 15 residues long.

This clonotype was seen more than once but under ten times. This sequence joins TRBV2 and TRBJ2-5; no reliable D call. The germline V gene encodes CDR1 SNHLY and CDR2 FYNNEI. This CDR3 has 13 amino acids. Trimming cost V 7 bases and J 4 bases, with 13 bases left between them. The DNA of the CDR3 is TGTGCCAGCAATCGGCAGCCTTTAGAGACCCAGTACTTC. The encoded protein is CASNRQPLETQYF.

This clonotype was observed a few times. This chain connects TRBV12-3 or TRBV12-4 to TRBJ2-1, with 9 bases matching TRBD2. The CDR3 loop spans 13 amino acids. After removal of 7 bases from V and 7 bases from J, the junction contained 5 bases not matched to a gene. The DNA of the CDR3 is TGTGCCAGCATGGCGGGGGGGCCAAATGAGCAGTTCTTC. Translated: CASMAGGPNEQFF.

This clonotype was detected only a few times. The chain employs TRBV14 and TRBJ2-3; no firm D call. The germline V gene encodes CDR1 SGHDN and CDR2 FVKESK. V gave up 0 bases and J gave up 7 bases, with 11 bases separating them. The CDR3 covers 14 residues. The CDR3 coding sequence is TGTGCCAGCAGCCAAGACTTTGGGGAATATACGCAGTATTTT. It translates to CASSQDFGEYTQYF.